The source of this T cell receptor (beta chain) is a study of blood T cell repertoires in COVID-19. Overall study: PBMCs, B-cell-depleted T cells, or T cells were the source of the cDNA or gDNA that made up the material.

Only in-frame clones appear in the TCRdb table, and some are missing; sequencing was by immunoSEQ multiplex PCR. Counted here are around 78,000 clones, 88% occurring once; the ten biggest clones make up roughly 6%. CDR1 is MDHEN and CDR2 is SYDVKM in the germline V gene. V was clipped by 4 bases and J by 0 bases; unmatched bases: 6. CDR3 length: 17 amino acids. The chain employs TRBV28 and TRBJ1-4, with 9 bases lining up with TRBD1. The sequence derives from a man between 50 and 59 years old with active COVID-19. What was sequenced was peripheral blood. DNA for the CDR3: TGTGCCAGCAGTTCCCCGGGACAGGGAGCAACTAATGAAAAACTGTTTTTT. It yields the protein CASSSPGQGATNEKLFF.